This T cell receptor (beta chain) was recovered during a study of shared clonotypes between healthy human individuals (TCRdb year 2020). At the level of the whole study: The cohort comprised two women and a few men aged 18 to 49 years. Per donor, leukapheresis produced somewhere between about 0.8 and 9.5 billion PBMCs. For each donor, CD4 naive and CD4 memory were each given three plates, CD8 naive was given two plates, and CD8 memory was given one plate. Blood TCR repertoires of five healthy adults were deeply sequenced to estimate repertoire size and the extent of clonotype sharing between individuals. Different laboratories and diverse techniques were used to prepare libraries and sequence TCR repertoires, to increase sequencing depth and limit assay-specific biases. Results and caveats for the whole study, not just this receptor: When a few donors were compared, the shared fraction of clonotypes was about 5.4% for naive CD4, 3% to 4% for naive CD8, 2% to 2.5% for memory CD4, and 0.3% to 0.5% for memory CD8. Sampling was limited to blood, and TCR repertoires in tissue likely differ from TCR repertoires in blood. The genetic and exposure-history diversity represented was limited by the small number of donors. Naive subsets generally had larger estimated clonotype richness than memory subsets. Compared with non-shared clonotypes, the clonotypes found in all four sorted-subset donors had higher generation probabilities. Based on pairwise subsampling, the degree of clonotype sharing among donors was expected to be affected by sequencing depth. Rarefaction of sorted-subset datasets indicated incomplete sequencing despite the large sequencing depth.

Comments on this clone: Which antigen it targets is not known. No per-base quality is available; no much larger clone lies one base away.

The donors were healthy, HIV-negative adults who had no recently reported acute infections or vaccinations. Only Caucasian adults living in Nashville, Tennessee, USA were represented among the donors. CD4+ T cells were enriched through magnetic negative selection, after which naive cells were positively selected on CD45RA and the remaining negative fraction served as the memory subset. Blood was obtained by leukapheresis, after which PBMCs were separated by Ficoll-Histopaque density gradient centrifugation and cryopreserved in liquid nitrogen vapor phase. Analytical flow cytometry was used to check the purity and quantity of each magnetically sorted T cell population. Each sorted fraction had its genomic DNA isolated and then quantified by UV absorbance on a Nanodrop 2000c. TCR CDR3 regions were amplified from genomic DNA by multiplex PCR using the deep immunoSEQ assay. Extracted genomic DNA from each cell subset was distributed evenly across all wells of several immunoSEQ 96-well plates, and each plate was treated as a replicate. For sorted subsets, roughly 200 ng of genomic DNA, equivalent to some 30,000 T cell genomes, went into each replicate PCR. Purified libraries were measured with a Qubit 3.0 fluorometer, size-checked on a Bioanalyzer 2100, and measured again with the KAPA Library Quantification kit. Every immunoSEQ 96-well plate was sequenced on a dedicated single-read 150-cycle Illumina NextSeq 550 flow cell. For the original study's pipeline: Because the immunoSEQ output included only junctional sequences and no quality scores, the filtering could not be the same as the filtering used for full-length reads. To assign V/J genes and CDR3, sequences were annotated against IMGT germline references using PyIR, a Python wrapper for IgBLAST v1.9. Any read was removed if the V/J assignment was weak (E-value above 1e-6), the CDR3 was missing, or the read contained stop codons, out-of-frame junctions, or ambiguous translated residues. A V3J clonotype was defined by an identical inferred V gene, J gene, and CDR3 amino acid sequence. Percentage overlap between repertoires was computed as shared unique clonotypes divided by the size of the smaller repertoire. RTK rarefaction, the Chao1 estimator, and Recon v2.1 estimates of unobserved clonotypes were used to assess repertoire richness. Generation probabilities for all TCRbeta clonotypes obtained by the gDNA method from a handful of donors were computed using OLGA. As stored in TCRdb, this immuneACCESS dataset retains in-frame rearrangements with V and J assigned. A fraction of the clones does not appear; measured against another copy, unresolved V genes explain less than half of the discrepancy, and the remainder lacks a known reason. From that table come the V and J calls and clone size; the DNA was used to work out D and trimming. The sample data list 1,500,000 or so clones, and 96% of these were observed just once. Approximately 1.1% of the sample rests with the top ten.

Trimmed from V: 6 bases; trimmed from J: 7 bases; junction bases lacking a gene match: 9. The CDR3 runs 13 amino acids, cysteine and phenylalanine included. Just CDR3 DNA is preserved here, 39 bases in frame from base 1. As encoded in the germline V gene (reference sequence), CDR1 is SGHKS while CDR2 is YYEKEE. The sequence was collected from a man under 40 in good health. The chain employs TRBV5-5 and TRBJ1-2, with 7 bases aligning to TRBD1. Sequenced input: naive CD4+ T cells sorted from blood. Sample cell subset or site, as interpreted from the label and publication: CD45RA+ positively selected. The nucleotide sequence is TGTGCCAGCAACCGGGACAGCCTCGGTGGCTACACCTTC. This is translated as CASNRDSLGGYTF.